This TCR beta chain originates from a study of Graves' ophthalmopathy and Graves' hyperthyroidism. Whole-study context: Peripheral blood samples were taken at initial diagnosis, before any treatment. General observations from the study: Blood repertoires reportedly contained most expanded thyroid clonotypes above 0.001 frequency. A model built from 13 signatures distinguished ophthalmopathy from stable hyperthyroidism with 87.88% sensitivity and 70% to 84% specificity.

This clonotype was seen many times. The antigen is undetermined. RNA transcripts were the source from which TCR beta CDR3 regions were amplified. The authors performed first-round RT-PCR with HTBI primers and then a second-round multiplex PCR. TCRdb reprocessed the multiplex PCR reads via MiXCR and lists one record per CDR3 protein. The sample consists of hundreds of thousands of distinct CDR3 sequences, about 41% of them appearing once. Trimming left V 1 base short and J 5 bases short, with 16 bases between. CDR3 size: 15 residues. Germline-derived CDR1 and CDR2 are SGHNT and YYREEE (reference sequence).

The source material was peripheral blood. The source is an adult man with Graves' ophthalmopathy. The chain is built from TRBV5-4 and TRBJ2-7, with D perhaps TRBD1 (6 bases). DNA of the CDR3: TGTGCCAGCAGCTTGTGGAGCGACAGGTCTCACGAGCAGTACTTC. Translated: CASSLWSDRSHEQYF.